This T cell receptor beta chain was recovered during a study of blood T cell repertoires in COVID-19. Study-wide context: PBMCs, B-cell-depleted T cells, or T cells were the source of the cDNA or gDNA that made up the material.

Participant ages covered about 18 to 100 years across 25 or so US areas. J lost 4 bases, V lost 4 bases, and 15 bases had no gene match. The V gene's germline CDR1 is MGHRA and CDR2 YSYEKL. The CDR3 runs to 18 residues. In the original workflow: Estimates of nucleated cell counts were drawn from the amplification of reference gene primers. Assay: immunoSEQ multiplex PCR; the TCRdb copy retains only in-frame clones and omits some. Clone size and the V and J calls come from that table; the DNA yielded D and trimming. The sample records more than 200,000 clones, over 75% being singletons. The V gene is TRBV4-1, the J gene TRBJ2-2; 7 nucleotides agree with TRBD1. The specimen sequenced was PBMCs or T cells enriched from blood (not recorded which). This sequence was found in a man younger than 40 in a cohort exposed to, infected with or recovered from COVID-19 (not recorded which). The CDR3 DNA reads as TGCGCCAGCAGCCCCCTCACCACAGGGGCGCTGGGCACCGGGGAGCTGTTTTTT. Protein sequence: CASSPLTTGALGTGELFF.